A selection of T cell receptor beta chains follows, all from one sample in a study of OX40 agonist ivuxolimab in advanced cancers. TCRdb's copy holds only in-frame clones and misses some; the assay was immunoSEQ multiplex PCR. Here the sample spans about 86,000 clones, about 90% being singletons. The sequenced sample was CD4+ or CD8+ T cells sorted from blood, obtained in a trial of the OX40 agonist ivuxolimab. The source is an adult with an advanced solid tumor such as melanoma, head and neck, liver or kidney cancer. Both conserved end residues are trimmed from each CDR3.

v_gene	j_gene	CDR3aa
TRBV4-2	TRBJ2-3	ASSQTSGGLSDTQY
TRBV9	TRBJ1-2	ASSSGQGNYGYT
TRBV4-1	TRBJ2-2	ASSQLSGELF
TRBV28	TRBJ2-2	ASSFRESGELF
TRBV20-1	TRBJ2-1	SALKYNEQF
TRBV27	TRBJ2-1	ASWGARENEQF
TRBV27	TRBJ1-1	ASRSTGVTEAF
TRBV7-2	TRBJ2-1	ASSLWWREGGEQF
TRBV7-9	TRBJ1-1	ASSLVQGAEAF
TRBV7-9	TRBJ1-1	ASSLRGNTEAF
TRBV2	TRBJ1-1	ASSELAGNTEAF
TRBV6-6	TRBJ1-4	ASSPDRGVEKLF
TRBV6-5	TRBJ2-3	ASSLSHAADTQY
TRBV28	TRBJ2-5	ASNRGQLQETQY
TRBV7-3	TRBJ2-1	ASSLTEWKGTSGKSSYNEQF
TRBV4-1	TRBJ2-7	ASSYKDSYEQY
TRBV15	TRBJ2-2	ATSTRLPDRELF
TRBV30	TRBJ2-2	AWGGVTGELF
TRBV5-4	TRBJ2-7	ASSLAPGTVTEQY
TRBV12-5	TRBJ2-5	ASGVGQGWHQETQY
TRBV7-9	TRBJ2-1	ASSPPSGSHEQF
TRBV28	TRBJ2-7	ASSFLGGRAYEQY